Listed below are T cell receptor beta chains from one sample, sequenced in a study of control samples from healthy donors and cancer patients. The assay was immunoSEQ multiplex PCR, and TCRdb's table has in-frame clones only and misses some. Recorded for this sample: roughly 190,000 clones. Sequencing was performed on blood. The source of these receptors is a woman younger than 45 in good health. Each CDR3 is given with its conserved first and last residue. The D gene is left open where the match is weak.

d_gene: -
j_gene: TRBJ1-3
v_gene: TRBV3-1/TRBV3-2
CDR3nt: TGTGCCAGCGGCCTGAGGGGGTCTGGAAACACCATATATTTT
CDR3aa: CASGLRGSGNTIYF

d_gene: TRBD1
j_gene: TRBJ2-3
v_gene: TRBV14
CDR3nt: TGTGCCAGCAGCCGGACAGGGTATAAGGGAGATACGCAGTATTTT
CDR3aa: CASSRTGYKGDTQYF

d_gene: -
j_gene: TRBJ1-1
v_gene: TRBV7-9
CDR3nt: TGTGCCAGCAGCTTAGATAGGGTCCCTGAAGCTTTCTTT
CDR3aa: CASSLDRVPEAFF

d_gene: -
j_gene: TRBJ2-1
v_gene: TRBV12-5
CDR3nt: TGTGCTAGTGGTTTGTTTGGTGAGCAGTTCTTC
CDR3aa: CASGLFGEQFF

d_gene: TRBD1
j_gene: TRBJ1-2
v_gene: TRBV6-7
CDR3nt: TGTGCCAGCAGTTTTAGACAGGGGGCGCTTAACTATGGCTACACCTTC
CDR3aa: CASSFRQGALNYGYTF

d_gene: -
j_gene: TRBJ1-2
v_gene: TRBV7-6
CDR3nt: TGTGCCAGCAGCTTAGAGGACAAAGATAACTATGGCTACACCTTC
CDR3aa: CASSLEDKDNYGYTF

d_gene: -
j_gene: TRBJ2-1
v_gene: TRBV24-1
CDR3nt: TGTGCCACCAGTGTTTCGTCTGGAGAGCAGTTCTTC
CDR3aa: CATSVSSGEQFF

d_gene: -
j_gene: TRBJ1-6
v_gene: TRBV27
CDR3nt: TGTGCCAGCAGACAAACGTTAGGGATGAATTCACCCCTCCACTTT
CDR3aa: CASRQTLGMNSPLHF

d_gene: -
j_gene: TRBJ1-6
v_gene: TRBV28
CDR3nt: TGTGCTAGCAACAGTGACCTCACCGGGACTAATAATTCACCCCTCCACTTT
CDR3aa: CASNSDLTGTNNSPLHF

d_gene: TRBD2
j_gene: TRBJ2-3
v_gene: TRBV6-6
CDR3nt: TGTGCCAGCAGCGGGACTAGCGGGGGGGCCCGTGATACGCAGTATTTT
CDR3aa: CASSGTSGGARDTQYF

d_gene: TRBD1
j_gene: TRBJ1-1
v_gene: TRBV9
CDR3nt: TGTGCCAGCAGCTCCCTTGGGACAGGGATGAACACTGAAGCTTTCTTT
CDR3aa: CASSSLGTGMNTEAFF

d_gene: -
j_gene: TRBJ2-1
v_gene: TRBV7-2
CDR3nt: TGTGCCGGGGGATCTAGTCGTGGCTCCTACAATGAGCAGTTCTTC
CDR3aa: CAGGSSRGSYNEQFF

d_gene: TRBD2
j_gene: TRBJ2-1
v_gene: TRBV4-1
CDR3nt: TGCGCCAGCAGCCAATTGGGGGGGGTGTACAATGAGCAGTTCTTC
CDR3aa: CASSQLGGVYNEQFF

d_gene: -
j_gene: TRBJ2-2
v_gene: TRBV7-8
CDR3nt: TGTGCCAGCAGCTTAGAAAAGACCGGGGAGCTGTTTTTT
CDR3aa: CASSLEKTGELFF

d_gene: -
j_gene: TRBJ1-2
v_gene: TRBV9
CDR3nt: TGTGCCAGCAGCGTAGAAGCGTGGGATCCTAACTATGGCTACACCTTC
CDR3aa: CASSVEAWDPNYGYTF

d_gene: TRBD2
j_gene: TRBJ2-3
v_gene: TRBV27
CDR3nt: TGTGCCAGCAGTTTATTCGGACTAGCCCCACAAGCATTT
CDR3aa: CASSLFGLAPQAF

d_gene: -
j_gene: TRBJ2-3
v_gene: TRBV20-1
CDR3nt: TGCAGTGCTAGAGGGGCTATAGCGCAGTATTTT
CDR3aa: CSARGAIAQYF

d_gene: -
j_gene: TRBJ1-5
v_gene: TRBV6-2/TRBV6-3
CDR3nt: TGTGCCAGCAGTTACTTAGGTTTGGGGGCGCTGAGAAGCAATCAGCCCCAGCATTTT
CDR3aa: CASSYLGLGALRSNQPQHF

d_gene: TRBD2
j_gene: TRBJ2-3
v_gene: TRBV25-1
CDR3nt: TGTGCCAGCAGTGAGCCCGGAGCGGGGAGCACAGATACGCAGTATTTT
CDR3aa: CASSEPGAGSTDTQYF

d_gene: -
j_gene: TRBJ1-6
v_gene: TRBV5-1
CDR3nt: TGCGCCAGCAGCTTCCAGGACATACATTCACCCCTCCACTTT
CDR3aa: CASSFQDIHSPLHF

d_gene: -
j_gene: TRBJ1-4
v_gene: TRBV7-9
CDR3nt: TGTGCCAGCAGCTTAGGCCTTGAAAAACTGTTTTTT
CDR3aa: CASSLGLEKLFF

d_gene: -
j_gene: TRBJ1-1
v_gene: TRBV24-1
CDR3nt: TGTGCCACCAGTGATGGCCGGGGCCTCAGGGGCACTGAAGCTTTCTTT
CDR3aa: CATSDGRGLRGTEAFF

d_gene: TRBD1
j_gene: TRBJ1-4
v_gene: TRBV5-4
CDR3nt: TGTGCCAGCAGCCCCTCCTCCGGGACAGGGAGGCGAGCTAATGAAAAACTGTTTTTT
CDR3aa: CASSPSSGTGRRANEKLFF

d_gene: -
j_gene: TRBJ2-2
v_gene: TRBV7-2
CDR3nt: TGTGCCAGCAGCTTAGACCCTCTTAGGGCTGCGAACACCGGGGAGCTGTTTTTT
CDR3aa: CASSLDPLRAANTGELFF

d_gene: TRBD2
j_gene: TRBJ2-7
v_gene: TRBV2
CDR3nt: TGTGCCAGCAGTGATCTAGCGGGGGGGTCCGAGCAGTACTTC
CDR3aa: CASSDLAGGSEQYF

d_gene: -
j_gene: TRBJ2-3
v_gene: TRBV6-5
CDR3nt: TGTGCCAGCAGTTACGAGGTAGCAGCTGATACGCAGTATTTT
CDR3aa: CASSYEVAADTQYF

d_gene: TRBD1
j_gene: TRBJ2-4
v_gene: TRBV27
CDR3nt: TGTGCCAGCAGTTTAATTTTCAGGGGGCGTAAAAACATTCAGTACTTC
CDR3aa: CASSLIFRGRKNIQYF

d_gene: TRBD1
j_gene: TRBJ1-2
v_gene: TRBV3-1/TRBV3-2
CDR3nt: TGTGCCAGCAGCCTTGGGACAGTCCCTTACTATGGCTACACCTTC
CDR3aa: CASSLGTVPYYGYTF

d_gene: -
j_gene: TRBJ1-1
v_gene: TRBV10-1
CDR3nt: TGCGCCAGCAGTAAGGGATATAGTGAAGCTTTCTTT
CDR3aa: CASSKGYSEAFF

d_gene: TRBD1
j_gene: TRBJ1-3
v_gene: TRBV10-1
CDR3nt: TGCGCCAGCAGGGGGGACAGGGGGAAAGCTGGAAACACCATATATTTT
CDR3aa: CASRGDRGKAGNTIYF

d_gene: -
j_gene: TRBJ1-5
v_gene: TRBV2
CDR3nt: TGTGCCAGCAGTTCGACGGACACAATCCAGCCCCAGCATTTT
CDR3aa: CASSSTDTIQPQHF

d_gene: -
j_gene: TRBJ2-7
v_gene: TRBV5-1
CDR3nt: TGCGCCAGCAGCTTGGGGAGAGAGTACGAGCAGTACTTC
CDR3aa: CASSLGREYEQYF

d_gene: TRBD1
j_gene: TRBJ1-6
v_gene: TRBV7-8
CDR3nt: TGTGCCAGCAGGGGACAGGGGAATTCACCCCTCCACTTT
CDR3aa: CASRGQGNSPLHF

d_gene: -
j_gene: TRBJ1-1
v_gene: TRBV6-5
CDR3nt: TGTGCCAGCAGGGTTGGACAAAGAGCTTTCTTT
CDR3aa: CASRVGQRAFF

d_gene: TRBD2
j_gene: TRBJ2-7
v_gene: TRBV28
CDR3nt: TGTGCCAGCATCAAAGCGGGACTAGCGTCAAGCTCCTCCGAGCAGTACTTC
CDR3aa: CASIKAGLASSSSEQYF

d_gene: TRBD2
j_gene: TRBJ2-3
v_gene: TRBV3-1/TRBV3-2
CDR3nt: TGTGCCAGCAGCCCCGACCGGGACTACAGCACAGATACGCAGTATTTT
CDR3aa: CASSPDRDYSTDTQYF

d_gene: TRBD2
j_gene: TRBJ2-5
v_gene: TRBV28
CDR3nt: TGTGCCAGCAGGAATCCCGGGACTAGCGGGGGTTGGGAGACCCAGTACTTC
CDR3aa: CASRNPGTSGGWETQYF

d_gene: -
j_gene: TRBJ1-6
v_gene: TRBV4-1
CDR3nt: TGCGCCAGCAGCCAAGAGGCCGGGGGCTTTAATTCACCCCTCCACTTT
CDR3aa: CASSQEAGGFNSPLHF

d_gene: TRBD2
j_gene: TRBJ2-7
v_gene: TRBV5-1
CDR3nt: TGCGCCAGCAGCTTAAGCGGGGGGGCATACGAGCAGTACTTC
CDR3aa: CASSLSGGAYEQYF

d_gene: -
j_gene: TRBJ2-3
v_gene: TRBV10-2
CDR3nt: TGCGCCAGCAGTGAGGAGGGGCGGGCGGCGCAGTATTTT
CDR3aa: CASSEEGRAAQYF

d_gene: -
j_gene: TRBJ1-3
v_gene: TRBV7-6
CDR3nt: TGTGCCAGCAGCTTAGCCGTCAGCTCTGGAAACACCATATATTTT
CDR3aa: CASSLAVSSGNTIYF

d_gene: -
j_gene: TRBJ2-7
v_gene: TRBV6-1
CDR3nt: TGTGCCAGCAGTGAACGGGGGGCCCTTGGGCAGTACTTC
CDR3aa: CASSERGALGQYF

d_gene: TRBD1
j_gene: TRBJ1-2
v_gene: TRBV5-6
CDR3nt: TGTGCAACGGGGCGGGACAGTCCTATCTATGGCTACACCTTC
CDR3aa: CATGRDSPIYGYTF

d_gene: -
j_gene: TRBJ1-2
v_gene: TRBV5-5
CDR3nt: TGTGCCAGCAGCTCGACAGACAGTCCCTATGGCTACACCTTC
CDR3aa: CASSSTDSPYGYTF

d_gene: -
j_gene: TRBJ1-1
v_gene: TRBV7-2
CDR3nt: TGTGCCAGCAGCTACAGCTCGAACACTGAAGCTTTCTTT
CDR3aa: CASSYSSNTEAFF

d_gene: -
j_gene: TRBJ1-2
v_gene: TRBV6-5
CDR3nt: TGTGCCAGCAGTTACTCGACGGTTAAAGGCTACACCTTC
CDR3aa: CASSYSTVKGYTF